The entry below gives a single T cell receptor (beta chain) sequence along with its context. Its ends do not fully match the called genes, so a read error is possible. The V gene's germline CDR1 is SSHAT and CDR2 FNYEAQ (reference sequence). The CDR3 consists of 18 residues. This sample is part of a study of CD4 and CD8 cells across lung adenocarcinoma regions. Samples came from patients with localized non-small cell lung adenocarcinoma. TCRdb ran MiXCR on the PCR reads and lists one entry per CDR3 protein. The sample lists some 20,000 distinct CDR3 sequences, about 46% seen once, with roughly 19% in the top ten.

The sample comprised CD4+ T cells from the margin of a lung tumor. This chain joins TRBV7-7 and TRBJ2-3; D may be TRBD1 or TRBD2 (6 bases each). This clonotype was obtained from a male donor with lung adenocarcinoma. The CD4 and CD8 labels of this study may be unreliable. Here the CDR3 DNA reads TGTGCTAGCCCCTTCCGCGGAGGGGGACTGTGTTCCACAGATACGCAGTACTTT. This sequence encodes CASPFRGGGLCSTDTQYF.